The clone carrying this T cell receptor beta chain was recorded a few times. This entry belongs to a study of blood T cell repertoires in COVID-19. Study background: Material from acute and convalescent COVID-19 was sourced from the United States, Italy and Spain.

Source study methods: Amplified reference gene primers provided the basis for estimating nucleated cell counts. The method was immunoSEQ multiplex PCR; TCRdb's version includes in-frame clones alone and lacks a portion of them. V and J calls and clone size come straight from that table; D and trimming were deduced from the DNA. The sample has a few hundred thousand clones; less than 85% are singletons. The ends lost 4 bases at V and 5 bases at J; junction bases unmatched: 8. CDR1 is SGHTS, CDR2 YDEGEE, per germline. The CDR3 is 15 residues long. This clonotype originated in a man aged 60 to 75 who had recovered from COVID-19. Sequencing input: peripheral blood. The J gene is TRBJ2-1, the V gene TRBV5-8; the match to TRBD1 covers 8 bases. CDR3 protein: CASSRPGQGNNEQFF. The DNA of the CDR3 is TGTGCCAGCAGCCGGCCTGGACAGGGCAACAATGAGCAGTTCTTC. Filled out from reference TRBV5-8 and TRBJ2-1, the complete variable domain reads EAGVTQSPTHLIKTRGQQATLRCSPISGHTSVYWYQQALGLGLQFLLWYDEGEERNRGNFPPRFSGRQFPNYSSELNVNALELEDSALYLCASSRPGQGNNEQFFGPGTRLTVL.